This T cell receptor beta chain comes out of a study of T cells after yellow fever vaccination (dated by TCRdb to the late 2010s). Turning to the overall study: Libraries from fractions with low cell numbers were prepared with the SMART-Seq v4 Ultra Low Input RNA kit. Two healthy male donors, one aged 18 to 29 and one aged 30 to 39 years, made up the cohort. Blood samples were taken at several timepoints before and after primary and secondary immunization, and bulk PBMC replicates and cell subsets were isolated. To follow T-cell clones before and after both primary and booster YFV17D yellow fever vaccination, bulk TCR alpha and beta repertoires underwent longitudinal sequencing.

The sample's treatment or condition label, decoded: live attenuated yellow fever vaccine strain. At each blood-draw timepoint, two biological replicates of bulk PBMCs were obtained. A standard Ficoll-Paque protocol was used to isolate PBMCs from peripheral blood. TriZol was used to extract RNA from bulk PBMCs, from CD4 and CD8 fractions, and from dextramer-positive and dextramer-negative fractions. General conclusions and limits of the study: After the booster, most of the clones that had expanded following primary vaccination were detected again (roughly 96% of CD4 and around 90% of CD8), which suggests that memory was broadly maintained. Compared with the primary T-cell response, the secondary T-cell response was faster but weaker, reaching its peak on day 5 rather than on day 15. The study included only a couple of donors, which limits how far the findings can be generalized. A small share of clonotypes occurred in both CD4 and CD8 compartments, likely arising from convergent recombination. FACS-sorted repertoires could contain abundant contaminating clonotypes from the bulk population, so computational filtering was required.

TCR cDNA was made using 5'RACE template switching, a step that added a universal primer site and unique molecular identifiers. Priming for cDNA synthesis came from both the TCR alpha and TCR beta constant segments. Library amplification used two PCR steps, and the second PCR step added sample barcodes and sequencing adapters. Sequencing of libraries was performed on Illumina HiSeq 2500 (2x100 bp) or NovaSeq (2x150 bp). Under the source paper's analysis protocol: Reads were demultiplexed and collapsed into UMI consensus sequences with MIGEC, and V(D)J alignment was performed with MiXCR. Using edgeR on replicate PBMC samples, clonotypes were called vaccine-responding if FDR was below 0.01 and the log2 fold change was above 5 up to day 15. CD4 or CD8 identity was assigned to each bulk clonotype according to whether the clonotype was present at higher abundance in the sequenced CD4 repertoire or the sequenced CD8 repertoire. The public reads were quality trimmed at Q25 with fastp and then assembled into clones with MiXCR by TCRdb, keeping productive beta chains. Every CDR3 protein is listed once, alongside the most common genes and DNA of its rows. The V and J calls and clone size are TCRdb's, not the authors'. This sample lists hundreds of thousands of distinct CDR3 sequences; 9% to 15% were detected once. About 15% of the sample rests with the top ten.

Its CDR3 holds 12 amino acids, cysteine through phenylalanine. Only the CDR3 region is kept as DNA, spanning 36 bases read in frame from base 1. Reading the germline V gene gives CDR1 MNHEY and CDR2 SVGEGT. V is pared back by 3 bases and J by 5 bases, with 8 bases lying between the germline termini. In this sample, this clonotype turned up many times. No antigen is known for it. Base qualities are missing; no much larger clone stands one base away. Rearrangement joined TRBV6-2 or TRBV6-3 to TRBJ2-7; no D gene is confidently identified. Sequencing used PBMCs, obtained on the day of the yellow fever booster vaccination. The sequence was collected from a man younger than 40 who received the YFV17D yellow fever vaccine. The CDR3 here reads CASSYPHDEQYF. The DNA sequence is TGTGCCAGCAGTTATCCCCACGACGAGCAGTACTTC.